Here is one T cell receptor beta chain with its context. Measured with immunoSEQ multiplex PCR; TCRdb has only the in-frame clones, and not every one. The table has about 2.3 million clones, around 92% seen once. CDR3 length: 14 residues. Losses at the gene ends were 6 bases for V and 2 bases for J; bases not matched to a gene: 2. Germline CDR1 reads LNHDA; CDR2 reads SQIVND (reference sequence). This record comes from a study of shared clonotypes between healthy human individuals. What was sequenced was naive CD4+ T cells from PBMCs. Subset given: CD45RA+ positively selected. The receptor comes from a man aged 18 to 30 in good health. Some clones in this sample may be carry-over from other donors' samples. The chain recombines TRBV19 with TRBJ1-2; 11 bases fit TRBD1. The CDR3 region is CASRDRGRNYGYTF. The CDR3 nucleotides read TGTGCCAGTAGGGACAGGGGGCGCAACTATGGCTACACCTTC.